The entry that follows covers one TCR beta chain sequence. The antigen is unknown. These data originate in a study of cytomegalovirus exposure and HLA in healthy donors. Study-wide background: Counted in an early data release were roughly 87 million unique TCRs from HLA-typed donors. Study-wide results and limits: An Asian-associated ancestry cluster reportedly showed fewer N-insertions than the roughly 700-donor mean in a later analysis. Earlier results showed most TCR beta V segments being productive about 87% or about 30% of the time. Reports indicated that the classifier achieved high specificity and sensitivity in diagnosing cytomegalovirus status.

CDR1 and CDR2 from the germline V gene are SNHLY and FYNNEI. The CDR3 has 14 amino acids. V shed 8 bases and J shed 2 bases, with 12 bases lying between them. The PCR was carried out with 60 Vbeta primers and 13 Jbeta primers. Assay: immunoSEQ multiplex PCR; the TCRdb copy retains only in-frame clones and omits some. There are some 120,000 clones in the sample; 70% to 80% occur only once, and roughly 2% lies in the top ten. The sequence was collected from a man aged 18-30 years in good health and CMV-seronegative. The chain uses TRBV2 and TRBJ2-2, with D maybe TRBD1 (5 bases). Sequencing used PBMCs. CDR3 protein: CASLRASNTGELFF. The CDR3 DNA is TGTGCCAGCCTCAGGGCATCCAACACCGGGGAGCTGTTTTTT. The full variable domain, rest sourced from reference TRBV2 and TRBJ2-2, is EPEVTQTPSHQVTQMGQEVILRCVPISNHLYFYWYRQILGQKVEFLVSFYNNEISEKSEIFDDQFSVERPDGSNFTLKIRSTKLEDSAMYFCASLRASNTGELFFGEGSRLTVL.